This TCR beta chain originates from a study of shared clonotypes between healthy human individuals. CD45RO-negative CD8 cells positively selected for CCR7 made up the naive population, which excluded terminally differentiated effector memory CD45RA+ cells. V gave up 2 bases and J gave up 6 bases, with 11 bases separating them. The CDR3 runs to 14 residues. Germline V gene sequence: CDR1 SNHLY, CDR2 FYNNEI. Using immunoSEQ multiplex PCR, the repertoire was profiled, and TCRdb retains in-frame clones only, with some absent. This table holds 2 million or so clones, 85% to 95% found once. The J gene is TRBJ2-1, the V gene TRBV2; unclear D gene. The sequence came from a young man in good health. The sequenced sample was naive CD8+ T cells sorted from blood. The CDR3 nucleotides are TGTGCCAGCAGTGAACCCCGGCATTCCAATGAGCAGTTCTTC. Translation: CASSEPRHSNEQFF.